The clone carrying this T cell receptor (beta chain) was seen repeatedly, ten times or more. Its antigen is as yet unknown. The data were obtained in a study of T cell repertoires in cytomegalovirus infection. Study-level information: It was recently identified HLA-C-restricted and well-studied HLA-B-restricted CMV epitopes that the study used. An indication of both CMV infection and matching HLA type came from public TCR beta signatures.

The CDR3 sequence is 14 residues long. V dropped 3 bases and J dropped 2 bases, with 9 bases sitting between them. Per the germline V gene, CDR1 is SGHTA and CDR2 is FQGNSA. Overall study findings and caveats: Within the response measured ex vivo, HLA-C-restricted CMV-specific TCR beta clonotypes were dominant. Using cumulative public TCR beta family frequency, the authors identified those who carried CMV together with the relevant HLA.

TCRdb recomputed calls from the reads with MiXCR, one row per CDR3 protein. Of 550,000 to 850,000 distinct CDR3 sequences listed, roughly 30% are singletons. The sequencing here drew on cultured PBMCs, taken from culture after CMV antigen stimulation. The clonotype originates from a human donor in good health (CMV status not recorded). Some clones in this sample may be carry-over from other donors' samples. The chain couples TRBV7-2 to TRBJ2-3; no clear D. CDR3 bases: TGTGCCAGCAGCTTTCCGACTTTCACAGATACGCAGTATTTT. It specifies CASSFPTFTDTQYF. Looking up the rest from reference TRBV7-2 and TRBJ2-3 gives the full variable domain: GAGVSQSPSNKVTEKGKDVELRCDPISGHTALYWYRQSLGQGLEFLIYFQGNSAPDKSGLPSDRFSAERTGGSVSTLTIQRTQQEDSAVYLCASSFPTFTDTQYFGPGTRLTVL.